These T cell receptor beta chains were read from a single sample in a study of shared clonotypes between healthy human individuals. The assay was immunoSEQ multiplex PCR, and TCRdb's table has in-frame clones only and misses some. This repertoire shows more than 2,000,000 clones, more than 90% found once; its top ten account for 0.14%. Sample: naive CD4+ T cells sorted from blood. The receptors stem from a man younger than 35 in good health. Both conserved end residues are part of each CDR3. Fields, in order: V gene, clone size, J gene, D gene, CDR3 protein, CDR3 DNA. The D gene is left open where the match is weak. Clone sizes are given selectively: once, few, many, or a class where the clone is expanded.

>TRBV7-9|-|TRBJ2-7|-
CASSLDNWSYEQYF
TGTGCCAGCAGCTTAGACAACTGGTCCTACGAGCAGTACTTC
>TRBV5-6|-|TRBJ1-6|-
CASSLGAKVGNSPLHF
TGTGCCAGCAGCTTAGGGGCGAAGGTAGGGAATTCACCCCTCCACTTT
>TRBV6-1|-|TRBJ2-5|-
CASSEIGTQETQYF
TGTGCCAGCAGTGAAATTGGCACGCAAGAGACCCAGTACTTC
>TRBV4-3|-|TRBJ1-1|-
CASSRANTEAFF
TGCGCCAGCAGCCGGGCGAACACTGAAGCTTTCTTT
>TRBV7-9|once|TRBJ2-3|-
CASSWGSMGNFGTDTQYF
TGTGCCAGCAGCTGGGGGTCGATGGGAAATTTTGGCACAGATACGCAGTATTTT
>TRBV7-8|-|TRBJ2-5|-
CASSLGAGLPQYF
TGTGCCAGCAGCTTAGGGGCGGGTTTACCCCAGTACTTC
>TRBV28|-|TRBJ2-2|TRBD2
CASSLSKVAGGLTTRELFF
TGTGCCAGCAGTTTGTCTAAAGTAGCGGGGGGGCTCACCACCAGGGAGCTGTTTTTT
>TRBV9|-|TRBJ2-2|-
CASSGAQILELSGELFF
TGTGCCAGCAGCGGAGCCCAGATATTGGAGTTATCCGGGGAGCTGTTTTTT
>TRBV6-6|-|TRBJ1-1|-
CASRDVRTAFF
TGTGCCAGCAGAGACGTGAGGACAGCTTTCTTT
>TRBV5-1|-|TRBJ2-2|TRBD2
CASSPLAGAGELFF
TGCGCCAGCAGCCCACTAGCGGGAGCTGGGGAGCTGTTTTTT
>TRBV18|-|TRBJ1-5|-
CASSYIGSDNQPQHF
TGTGCCAGCTCATACATAGGATCAGATAATCAGCCCCAGCATTTT
>TRBV5-1|-|TRBJ1-4|-
CASSQFATNEKLFF
TGCGCCAGCAGCCAGTTTGCAACTAATGAAAAACTGTTTTTT
>TRBV7-9|-|TRBJ2-2|TRBD2
CATAVGGAGTGELFF
TGTGCCACCGCCGTGGGGGGAGCGGGAACCGGGGAGCTGTTTTTT
>TRBV6-5|-|TRBJ1-2|-
CASSRGANYGYTF
TGTGCCAGCAGTCGAGGAGCCAACTATGGCTACACCTTC
>TRBV10-1|-|TRBJ2-6|TRBD1
CASSPGQGIAGANVLTF
TGCGCCAGCAGTCCAGGACAGGGGATCGCTGGGGCCAACGTCCTGACTTTC
>TRBV5-4|-|TRBJ2-5|-
CASSRRLDQETQYF
TGTGCCAGCAGCCGCAGACTAGACCAAGAGACCCAGTACTTC
>TRBV5-1|once|TRBJ2-3|-
CASSLEGQGTDTQYF
TGCGCCAGCAGCTTGGAAGGACAAGGCACAGATACGCAGTATTTT
>TRBV29-1|once|TRBJ2-7|-
CSVGRLSEQYF
TGCAGCGTTGGAAGGCTCAGCGAGCAGTACTTC
>TRBV12-5|-|TRBJ2-7|TRBD2
CASGSSGTSVHF
TGTGCTAGTGGTTCCTCCGGGACTAGCGTCCACTTC
>TRBV9|-|TRBJ2-3|-
CASSVAFTLSTDTQYF
TGTGCCAGCAGCGTAGCTTTCACCCTGAGCACAGATACGCAGTATTTT
>TRBV7-9|-|TRBJ2-7|-
CASSKLGITYEQYF
TGTGCCAGCAGCAAACTCGGGATTACCTACGAGCAGTACTTC
>TRBV19|-|TRBJ1-1|-
CASSWRGPNTEAFF
TGTGCCAGTAGTTGGAGGGGACCGAACACTGAAGCTTTCTTT
>TRBV9|-|TRBJ1-5|-
CASSATAGGGQPQHF
TGTGCCAGCAGCGCAACGGCGGGGGGCGGTCAGCCCCAGCATTTT
>TRBV10-1|-|TRBJ2-7|-
CASSRTALRSEQYF
TGCGCCAGCAGTCGGACAGCCCTCCGAAGCGAGCAGTACTTC
>TRBV5-4|-|TRBJ1-4|TRBD1
CASSRSSGTGDEKLFF
TGTGCCAGCAGCCGATCTTCCGGGACAGGGGATGAAAAACTGTTTTTT
>TRBV6-6|-|TRBJ1-4|-
CASSIPGHEKLFF
TGTGCCAGCAGCATACCGGGACACGAAAAACTGTTTTTT
>TRBV18|-|TRBJ1-5|-
CASSPPNQPQHF
TGTGCCAGCTCACCCCCAAATCAGCCCCAGCATTTT
>TRBV30|-|TRBJ2-3|-
CAWNSGGADTQYF
TGTGCCTGGAATTCTGGGGGCGCAGATACGCAGTATTTT
>TRBV14|-|TRBJ1-6|TRBD1
CASSPRTGLNSPLHF
TGTGCCAGCAGCCCACGGACAGGCCTTAATTCACCCCTCCACTTT
>TRBV10-2|-|TRBJ2-5|TRBD1
CASRGATGEETQYF
TGCGCCAGCAGGGGGGCGACAGGGGAAGAGACCCAGTACTTC
>TRBV19|-|TRBJ1-2|-
CASSTGAVPYGYTF
TGTGCCAGTAGTACGGGCGCCGTCCCCTATGGCTACACCTTC
>TRBV6-1|-|TRBJ1-5|TRBD1
CASSERQGAVRPQHF
TGTGCCAGCAGTGAGAGACAGGGGGCGGTCAGGCCCCAGCATTTT
>TRBV5-1|-|TRBJ2-3|-
CASSLGQGGTDTQYF
TGCGCCAGCAGCTTGGGGCAGGGGGGAACAGATACGCAGTATTTT
>TRBV30|-|TRBJ1-3|-
CAWNPGAGNTIYF
TGTGCCTGGAACCCCGGCGCTGGAAACACCATATATTTT
>TRBV28|-|TRBJ1-4|TRBD1
CASSSGQAGKLFF
TGTGCCAGCAGTTCTGGACAGGCCGGAAAACTGTTTTTT
>TRBV9|-|TRBJ1-4|-
CASSVGTATNEKLFF
TGTGCCAGCAGCGTAGGGACAGCAACTAATGAAAAACTGTTTTTT
>TRBV4-3|-|TRBJ2-5|-
CASSQQGQETQYF
TGCGCCAGCAGCCAGCAGGGCCAAGAGACCCAGTACTTC
>TRBV5-1|once|TRBJ2-7|-
CASSRTTYEQYF
TGCGCCAGCAGCCGCACCACCTACGAGCAGTACTTC
>TRBV18|-|TRBJ2-2|-
CASSRDLSPNTGELFF
TGTGCCAGCTCAAGGGACCTCAGCCCCAACACCGGGGAGCTGTTTTTT
>TRBV5-1|-|TRBJ1-1|-
CASSPIDKNLNTEAFF
TGCGCCAGCAGCCCTATAGACAAAAACTTGAACACTGAAGCTTTCTTT
>TRBV6-6|-|TRBJ1-4|-
CASQVGSEKLFF
TGTGCCAGCCAAGTTGGTAGTGAAAAACTGTTTTTT
>TRBV5-6|-|TRBJ1-3|TRBD1
CASSLATGGSVGNTIYF
TGTGCCAGCAGCTTGGCTACAGGGGGATCGGTTGGAAACACCATATATTTT